Listed here is a single T cell receptor (beta chain). Original processing notes: Amplification from reference gene primers served as the basis for estimated nucleated cell counts. Assay used: immunoSEQ multiplex PCR; TCRdb lists only in-frame clones, some missing. That table gives V, J and clone size, and the DNA gave D and trimming. The sample yields about 210,000 clones, 81% seen once. These data originate in a study of blood T cell repertoires in COVID-19. Study-level information: Specimens from acute and convalescent COVID-19 originated in the United States, Italy and Spain.

Trimming took 2 bases from V and 0 from J, leaving 14 bases between them. CDR1 and CDR2 (germline): MNHEY, SMNVEV (reference sequence). The CDR3 consists of 16 residues. Participant age was roughly 18 to 90 years, and participants resided in fewer than 25 US areas. The sequencing input was PBMCs or T cells enriched from blood (not recorded which). The receptor was derived from a woman in her forties or fifties with acute COVID-19. The rearrangement uses TRBV27 and TRBJ2-7; no clear D gene. The CDR3 DNA follows: TGTGCCAGCAGTTTAATTTCGGGTCCTCGCTCCTACGAGCAGTACTTC. Encoded protein: CASSLISGPRSYEQYF.